This T cell receptor (beta chain) was sequenced for a study of PD-1 blockade in classical Hodgkin lymphoma. Study findings and constraints: Sources of repertoire differences remain undefined, possibly disease activity or prior therapy.

Assay: immunoSEQ multiplex PCR; the TCRdb copy retains only in-frame clones and omits some. The sample lists some 16,000 clones; roughly 90% were seen once. The sample's time point: newly diagnosed, previously untreated cHL patient sample. Magnetic negative selection of thawed PBMCs was the method by which CD4+ T cells were purified. Germline-derived CDR1 and CDR2 are SGHNT and YYREEE (reference sequence). CDR3 length: 12 residues. V was cut by 4 bases and J by 5 bases, with 9 bases left in between. About this clone itself: The antigen remains undetermined.

Input material: CD4+ T cells from blood. This clonotype was obtained from a human donor with classical Hodgkin lymphoma. This chain joins TRBV5-4 and TRBJ2-5; D is ambiguous. The CDR3 reads CASSTAGETQYF. DNA of the CDR3: TGTGCCAGCAGCACTGCCGGGGAGACCCAGTACTTC. The full variable domain, rest sourced from reference TRBV5-4 and TRBJ2-5, is ETGVTQSPTHLIKTRGQQVTLRCSSQSGHNTVSWYQQALGQGPQFIFQYYREEENGRGNFPPRFSGLQFPNYSSELNVNALELDDSALYLCASSTAGETQYFGPGTRLLVL.